The T cell receptor (beta chain) described here comes from a study of PD-L1 blockade in urothelial cancer. Study overall: Blood samples contained a median 141,255 T cells.

Sequencing was performed with immunoSEQ multiplex PCR; in TCRdb, only in-frame clones are kept and a portion is missing. Of tens of thousands of clones in the sample, about 82% were seen once. The CDR3 is made up of 14 amino acids. Looked up from germline, CDR1 is SGHNT and CDR2 is YENEEA. With V trimmed by 5 bases and J by 5 bases, 6 bases remained unmatched. Time point specified: pretreatment peripheral blood. This clone occurred a few times. The chain carries TRBV11-3 and TRBJ2-5, with TRBD1 identical over 9 bases. This TCR was recovered from a man between 40 and 49 years old with urothelial cancer. The starting material was PBMCs, obtained around atezolizumab (anti-PD-L1) treatment. CDR3: CASSRRDRAETQYF. The CDR3 DNA follows: TGTGCCAGCAGCCGCCGGGACAGGGCGGAGACCCAGTACTTC.